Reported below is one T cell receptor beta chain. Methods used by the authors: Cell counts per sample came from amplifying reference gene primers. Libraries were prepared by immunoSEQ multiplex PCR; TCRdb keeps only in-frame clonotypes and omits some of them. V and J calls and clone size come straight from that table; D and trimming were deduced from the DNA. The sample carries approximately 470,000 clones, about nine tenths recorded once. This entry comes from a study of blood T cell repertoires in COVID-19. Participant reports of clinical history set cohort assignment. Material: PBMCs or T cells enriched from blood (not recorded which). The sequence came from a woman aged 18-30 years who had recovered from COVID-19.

The CDR3 coding sequence is TGTGCCAGCAGTTTCCGGGTCGAGAACTATGGCTACACCTTC. Residues: CASSFRVENYGYTF. J is TRBJ1-2 and V is TRBV28; D ambiguous. V gave up 3 bases and J gave up 2 bases, with 10 bases separating them. This CDR3 is built from 14 residues. The germline gives CDR1 MDHEN, CDR2 SYDVKM.